This TCR beta chain was sequenced in a study of blood T cell repertoires in COVID-19. The CDR3 runs to 17 residues. V was shortened by 0 bases and J by 1 base, with 12 bases between the two germline ends. CDR1 and CDR2 (germline): ENHRY, SYGVKD. This table comes from immunoSEQ multiplex PCR, and its TCRdb copy is limited to in-frame clones, with some not included. Of fewer than 300,000 clones listed, roughly 86% are singletons. Sequenced input: peripheral blood. The chain links TRBV10-3 to TRBJ2-2, with D tentatively TRBD2 (5 bases). This sequence originates from a woman aged 45-65 years with acute or convalescent COVID-19. The CDR3 spells CAISESSPAVNTGELFF. In nucleotides, the CDR3 is TGTGCCATCAGTGAGTCAAGTCCAGCGGTGAACACCGGGGAGCTGTTTTTT.